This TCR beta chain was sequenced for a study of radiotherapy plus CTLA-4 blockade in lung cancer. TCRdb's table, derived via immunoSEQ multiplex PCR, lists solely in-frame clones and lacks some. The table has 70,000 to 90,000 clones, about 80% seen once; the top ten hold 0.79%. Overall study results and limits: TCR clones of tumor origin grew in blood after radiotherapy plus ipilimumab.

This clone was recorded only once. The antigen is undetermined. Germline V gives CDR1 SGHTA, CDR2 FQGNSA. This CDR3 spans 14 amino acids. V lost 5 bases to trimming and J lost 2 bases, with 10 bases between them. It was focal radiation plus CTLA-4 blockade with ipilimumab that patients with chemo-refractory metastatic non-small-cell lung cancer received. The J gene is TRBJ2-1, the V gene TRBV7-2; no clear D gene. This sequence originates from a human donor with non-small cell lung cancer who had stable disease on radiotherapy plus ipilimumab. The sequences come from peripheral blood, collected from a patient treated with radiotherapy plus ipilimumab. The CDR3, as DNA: TGTGCCAGCAGCCCGGACCCAGCCTACAATGAGCAGTTCTTC. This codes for CASSPDPAYNEQFF.